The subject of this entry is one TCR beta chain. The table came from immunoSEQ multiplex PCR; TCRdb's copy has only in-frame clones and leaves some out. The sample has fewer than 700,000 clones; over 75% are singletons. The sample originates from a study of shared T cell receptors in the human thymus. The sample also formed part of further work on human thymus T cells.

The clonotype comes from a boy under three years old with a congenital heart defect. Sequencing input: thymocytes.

CDR3 sequence (DNA): TGTGCCAGCAGTGGACAGCGGGGGCTCGAAAATGAGCAGTTCTTC. Translated, it gives CASSGQRGLENEQFF. The chain links TRBV2 to TRBJ2-1; 8 nucleotides agree with TRBD2. From germline, CDR1 is SNHLY and CDR2 FYNNEI. V shed 4 bases and J 7 bases; nucleotides not matched to a gene: 9. The CDR3 extends over 15 amino acids.